This T cell receptor beta chain was captured in a study of PD-1 blockade in classical Hodgkin lymphoma. Overall study findings and caveats: Those achieving complete response showed baseline diversity like newly diagnosed patients. Anyone who began nivolumab under 1 year after ASCT was excluded. CD4+ TCR diversity rose significantly by C4D1, and CD8+ TCR diversity did not.

The repertoire was sequenced with immunoSEQ multiplex PCR; TCRdb's copy has only in-frame clones and lacks some. Altogether about 10,000 clones are present, approximately 82% being singletons, with the ten largest covering approximately 5%. In every patient, relapse followed autologous stem cell transplantation, while exposure to brentuximab vedotin differed. Patients' outcomes at their best amounted to complete response, partial response or progressive disease. As to this clone: Its cognate antigen is unknown.

Germline CDR1 is SGHTA and CDR2 is FQGNSA. The CDR3 is 12 residues long. The V and J ends lost 5 bases and 0 bases respectively, with 5 bases between them. This sequence joins TRBV7-2 and TRBJ2-7; D gene unclear. The sequencing used peripheral blood mononuclear cells (PBMCs), collected before the second cycle of nivolumab. The sequence derives from a human donor with classical Hodgkin lymphoma. The CDR3 DNA sequence: TGTGCCAGCAGCCCCAACTCCTACGAGCAGTACTTC. Translation gives CASSPNSYEQYF.